A single sample is the source of the 32 T cell receptor beta chains below, sequenced in a study of T cells in narcolepsy. The repertoire was sequenced with immunoSEQ multiplex PCR; TCRdb's copy has only in-frame clones and lacks some. Of about 33,000 clones listed, about 80% were seen once; the top ten hold 1.3%. Input material: CD45RA- memory CD4+ T cells from PBMCs. The receptors shown here come from a human donor with narcolepsy.

This clone was picked up one time. V gene TRBV30 combines with J gene TRBJ1-3; the D is unclear. From germline, CDR1 is GTSNPN and CDR2 SVGIG (reference sequence). Trimming removed 3 bases at V and 1 base at J, with 10 bases between. There are 14 residues in the CDR3. The CDR3 reads CAWRDLRSGNTIYF. CDR3 coding DNA: TGTGCCTGGAGGGATCTTAGATCTGGAAACACCATATATTTT.

This sequence joins TRBV7-2 and TRBJ1-2, with D tentatively TRBD1 (5 bases). This CDR3 has 17 amino acids. V lost 2 bases and J 7 bases, leaving 23 bases between the germline ends. Germline V gene data show CDR1 as SGHTA and CDR2 as FQGNSA. The CDR3 loop reads CASSLYTGGIGQGGYTF. CDR3 DNA sequence: TGTGCCAGCAGCTTATACACAGGAGGAATCGGGCAAGGTGGCTACACCTTC.

The rearrangement links TRBV19 to TRBJ2-5; a weak D match, TRBD2 (5 bases). The V end lost 7 bases, the J end lost 1 base, and 16 bases lay between the germline ends. Germline V CDR1 and CDR2: LNHDA, SQIVND (reference sequence). The CDR3 extends over 15 amino acids. The CDR3 loop reads CASNLGSGFQETQYF. The CDR3 bases are TGTGCCAGTAATCTAGGGAGCGGCTTCCAAGAGACCCAGTACTTC. Variable domain in full (rest from reference TRBV19 and TRBJ2-5): DGGITQSPKYLFRKEGQNVTLSCEQNLNHDAMYWYRQDPGQGLRLIYYSQIVNDFQKGDIAEGYSVSREKKESFPLTVTSAQKNPTAFYLCASNLGSGFQETQYFGPGTRLLVL.

A note on this clone: At one end the junction does not follow the germline gene, possibly because of a read error. V is TRBV7-7 and J is TRBJ2-5; TRBD1 or TRBD2 may be the D gene (6 bases each). Germline loops: CDR1 SSHAT, CDR2 FNYEAQ (reference sequence). CDR3 length equals 17 residues. CDR3 amino acids: CASSPFRGRVSQETQYF. The DNA for the CDR3 is TGTGCTAGCAGCCCATTCCGGGGGCGTGTGTCTCAAGAGACCCAGTACTTC.

This chain uses TRBV4-3 with TRBJ1-1; D possibly corresponds to TRBD1 (5 bases). Between the trimmed V and J ends, which lost 4 bases and 1 base, there was a span of 7 bases. This CDR3 has 13 residues. CDR1 and CDR2 (germline): LGHNA, YSLEER. CDR3 in DNA: TGCGCCAGCAGCCGAGGACAGAACACTGAAGCTTTCTTT. Its protein is CASSRGQNTEAFF.

This clone was detected a few times. The chain couples TRBV6-1 to TRBJ1-6, with D perhaps matching TRBD1 (5 bases). Trimming pared 0 bases from V and 7 bases from J, leaving 10 bases between. The germline CDR1 and CDR2 sequences are MNHNS and SASEGT. This CDR3 contains 15 residues. CDR3 region: CASSEAGTGNSPLHF. The CDR3 coding sequence is TGTGCCAGCAGTGAAGCCGGGACGGGGAATTCACCCCTCCACTTT.

The chain couples TRBV9 to TRBJ2-5; TRBD1 agrees at 8 bases. Per the germline V gene, CDR1 is SGDLS and CDR2 is YYNGEE. V gave up 3 bases and J gave up 3 bases; unmatched junction bases: 4. CDR3 length: 14 residues. The CDR3 sequence: CASSGGQGKETQYF. The CDR3 coding sequence is TGTGCCAGCAGCGGAGGACAGGGAAAAGAGACCCAGTACTTC.

V and J are TRBV7-2 and TRBJ1-5, with D perhaps matching TRBD1 (6 bases). V was pared by 5 bases and J by 7 bases, with 15 bases between. CDR3 length: 14 residues. Germline V lookup: CDR1 SGHTA, CDR2 FQGNSA. CDR3 coding DNA: TGTGCCAGCAGCCCAGCTAGGGGGACCCAGCCCCAGCATTTT. This encodes CASSPARGTQPQHF. Together with reference TRBV7-2 and TRBJ1-5, the CDR3 gives the full variable domain: GAGVSQSPSNKVTEKGKDVELRCDPISGHTALYWYRQSLGQGLEFLIYFQGNSAPDKSGLPSDRFSAERTGGSVSTLTIQRTQQEDSAVYLCASSPARGTQPQHFGDGTRLSIL.

The V and J genes are TRBV18 and TRBJ1-2; weak D call: TRBD1 (5 bases). V shed 6 bases and J shed 4 bases, with 12 bases lying between them. The CDR3 is 13 residues long. Germline V gives CDR1 KGHSH, CDR2 LQKENI. The CDR3 nucleotides are TGTGCCAGCTCGCCGGACGGGGGCTATGGCTACACCTTC. Its translation: CASSPDGGYGYTF.

This sequence joins TRBV6-5 and TRBJ2-6; 8 nucleotides match TRBD2. This CDR3 spans 15 amino acids. CDR1 is MNHEY and CDR2 is SVGAGI in the germline V gene. J lost 1 base, V lost 7 bases, and 3 bases had no gene match. The CDR3 region is CASTGGGSGANVLTF. CDR3 bases: TGTGCCAGCACCGGGGGGGGATCTGGGGCCAACGTCCTGACTTTC.

The chain employs TRBV11-2 and TRBJ1-6; D unresolved. CDR3 length equals 16 residues. Deletions cut 5 bases from V and 11 bases from J, with 22 bases between. Germline CDR1 and CDR2: SGHAT and FQNNGV. DNA of the CDR3: TGTGCCAGCAGCCCTCAAATGGGCGGGGATCAGGCACCCCTCCACTTT. This gives the protein CASSPQMGGDQAPLHF.

V and J are TRBV9 and TRBJ2-4; the D gene is possibly TRBD2 (5 bases). The CDR3 sequence is 14 residues long. Trimming stripped 0 bases from V and 15 bases from J, with 19 bases between. CDR1 and CDR2 (germline): SGDLS, YYNGEE. The CDR3 loop is CASSVDGKGRPLYF. The CDR3 region has the DNA TGTGCCAGCAGCGTAGACGGGAAGGGAAGGCCGCTGTACTTC. Drawing the rest from reference TRBV9 and TRBJ2-4, the complete variable domain is DSGVTQTPKHLITATGQRVTLRCSPRSGDLSVYWYQQSLDQGLQFLIQYYNGEERAKGNILERFSAQQFPDLHSELNLSSLELGDSALYFCASSVDGKGRPLYFGAGTRLSVL.

V gene TRBV5-6 combines with J gene TRBJ1-1; possibly TRBD1 for D (5 bases). CDR1 is SGHDT, CDR2 YYEEEE, per germline. V lost 2 bases to trimming and J lost 6 bases, with 8 bases between them. The CDR3 runs 12 residues. The CDR3 coding sequence is TGTGCCAGCAGCTTCGGGGCAGCTGAAGCTTTCTTT. Its translation: CASSFGAAEAFF.

The V and J genes are TRBV18 and TRBJ1-1; D gene ambiguous. This CDR3 region has 14 residues. CDR1 and CDR2 from the germline V gene are KGHSH and LQKENI. Trimming took 4 bases from V and 1 from J, leaving 10 bases between them. Written as DNA, the CDR3 is TGTGCCAGCTCACTTGGGGAAGGGAACACTGAAGCTTTCTTT. Residues: CASSLGEGNTEAFF.

V gene TRBV2 combines with J gene TRBJ1-2, with D uncertain. Trimming took 5 bases from V and 7 from J, leaving 17 bases between them. CDR3 length: 14 residues. From germline, CDR1 is SNHLY and CDR2 FYNNEI. As DNA, the CDR3 is TGTGCCAGCAGTCCAGGACCTGCCGGGCGTGGCTACACCTTC. This gives the protein CASSPGPAGRGYTF.

The chain has TRBV12-5 and TRBJ1-2, with D unclear. CDR1 is LGHNT and CDR2 is FRNRAP in the germline V gene. The CDR3 extends over 13 amino acids. V gave up 3 bases and J gave up 4 bases, with 9 bases separating them. The CDR3 region has the DNA TGTGCTAGTGGTTTTGACTGGAGCTATGGCTACACCTTC. It codes for CASGFDWSYGYTF.

This sequence joins TRBV11-3 and TRBJ2-1; 13 nucleotides match TRBD2. The CDR3 is 16 amino acids. The V and J ends lost 6 bases and 7 bases, in that order; junction bases with no gene match: 9. Per germline, CDR1 SGHNT and CDR2 YENEEA. The CDR3 spells CASSPAGTSGVNEQFF. For the CDR3, the DNA is TGTGCCAGCAGTCCCGCAGGGACTAGCGGGGTGAATGAGCAGTTCTTC.

This clone has only a few counts. V gene TRBV29-1 combines with J gene TRBJ2-2; TRBD2 matches at 11 bases. CDR3 length equals 15 residues. Trimming at V came to 5 bases and at J to 4 bases, leaving 6 bases not matched to a gene. Germline CDR1 is SQVTM and CDR2 is ANQGSEA. Here the CDR3 DNA reads TGCAGCGTTCATAGCGGGGGGGCCGGCACCGGGGAGCTGTTTTTT. Amino acids: CSVHSGGAGTGELFF.

This chain links TRBV15 with TRBJ2-1; a weak D match, TRBD1 (5 bases). This CDR3 has 15 residues. V was cut by 2 bases and J by 2 bases, with 10 bases left in between. From germline, CDR1 is LNHNV and CDR2 YYDKDF (reference sequence). This CDR3 is CATSRQGAAYNEQFF. For the CDR3, the DNA is TGTGCCACCAGCAGACAGGGTGCGGCCTACAATGAGCAGTTCTTC.

This clone was observed a handful of times. V usage is TRBV2 and J usage is TRBJ1-4, with D uncertain. Germline V lookup: CDR1 SNHLY, CDR2 FYNNEI. Deletions cut 3 bases from V and 2 bases from J, with 7 bases between. The CDR3 extends over 14 amino acids. The CDR3 DNA reads as TGTGCCAGCAGTGATCGGGGTACTAATGAAAAACTGTTTTTT. Protein sequence: CASSDRGTNEKLFF.

The chain employs TRBV10-3 and TRBJ2-1, with 13 bases aligning to TRBD2. CDR1 ENHRY and CDR2 SYGVKD come from the germline V gene. V lost 3 bases and J lost 7; bases outside the gene matches: 9. The length of the CDR3 is 17 residues. The CDR3 DNA follows: TGTGCCATCAGTGATTCGGTCGTGACTAGCGGGGGGAATGAGCAGTTCTTC. Residues: CAISDSVVTSGGNEQFF.

The chain uses TRBV6-6 and TRBJ1-1; D possibly corresponds to TRBD1 (5 bases). This CDR3 has 13 amino acids. CDR1 is MNHNY and CDR2 is SVGAGI in the germline V gene (reference sequence). Trimming removed 11 bases at V and 0 bases at J, with 13 bases between. CDR3 amino acids: CAGGRQMNTEAFF. DNA for the CDR3: TGTGCCGGCGGGAGACAGATGAACACTGAAGCTTTCTTT.

The V call is TRBV10-3, the J call TRBJ1-5; possible D gene TRBD1, 6 bases. The CDR3 contains 14 residues. V gave up 8 bases and J gave up 4 bases, with 15 bases separating them. Germline V gene lookup returns CDR1 ENHRY and CDR2 SYGVKD. The CDR3 loop reads CAIGGLGGNQPQHF. The CDR3 nucleotides are TGTGCCATCGGGGGCCTGGGTGGTAATCAGCCCCAGCATTTT.

Only one count was recorded for this clone. Written as DNA, the CDR3 is TGTGCCACCACGGGACAGGGTGGAGGAACTGAAGCTTTCTTT. It encodes CATTGQGGGTEAFF. V usage is TRBV10-3 and J usage is TRBJ1-1; 9 bases line up with TRBD1. V gave up 10 bases and J gave up 5 bases; unmatched junction bases: 11. The germline V gene has CDR1 ENHRY and CDR2 SYGVKD. The CDR3 extends over 14 amino acids.

The V call is TRBV7-2, the J call TRBJ2-6, with D tentatively TRBD1 (5 bases). CDR3 size: 15 residues. V was cut by 2 bases and J by 4 bases, with 9 bases left in between. The germline V gene encodes CDR1 SGHTA and CDR2 FQGNSA. CDR3 amino acids: CASSLLGAGANVLTF. The CDR3 DNA reads as TGTGCCAGCAGCTTATTAGGGGCGGGGGCCAACGTCCTGACTTTC.

The chain carries TRBV7-9 and TRBJ2-2, with 8 bases lining up with TRBD1. V lost 6 bases, J lost 5 bases, and 5 bases stayed unmatched. The CDR3 has 14 residues. Germline lookup yields CDR1 SEHNR and CDR2 FQNEAQ (reference sequence). CDR3 in amino acids: CASSQQGVTGELFF. The CDR3, as DNA: TGTGCCAGCAGTCAACAGGGGGTGACCGGGGAGCTGTTTTTT.

J is TRBJ1-1 and V is TRBV7-9; possible D gene TRBD1, 5 bases. Per germline, CDR1 SEHNR and CDR2 FQNEAQ (reference sequence). The length of the CDR3 is 14 residues. V was trimmed by 1 base and J by 0 bases, leaving 6 bases between them. CDR3 in DNA: TGTGCCAGCAGCTTAGGACAGCTGAACACTGAAGCTTTCTTT. This sequence encodes CASSLGQLNTEAFF.

There are a few counts of this clone. The V and J genes are TRBV6-5 and TRBJ2-7, with TRBD2 matching over 8 bases. Looked up from germline, CDR1 is MNHEY and CDR2 is SVGAGI. CDR3 length equals 13 residues. With 6 bases clipped from V and 3 bases from J, the junction kept 4 bases outside the gene matches. The CDR3, as DNA: TGTGCCAGCAGCTACCGGGGGGGCTACGAGCAGTACGTC. Translating gives CASSYRGGYEQYV.

The V and J genes are TRBV10-3 and TRBJ2-7; tentative D call: TRBD2 (7 bases). The CDR3 loop spans 15 amino acids. Per the germline V gene, CDR1 is ENHRY and CDR2 is SYGVKD. The ends were cut back, 0 bases at V and 4 bases at J, with 13 bases in the middle. CDR3 DNA: TGTGCCATCAGTGAGTCTCTGGGGGGGCTGTACGAGCAGTACTTC. Protein: CAISESLGGLYEQYF.

The genes are TRBV19 and TRBJ1-1; perhaps TRBD1 as D (5 bases). The CDR3 is made up of 14 amino acids. With 8 bases removed from V and 5 bases from J, the gap between germline ends came to 18 bases. The germline gives CDR1 LNHDA, CDR2 SQIVND (reference sequence). The CDR3 nucleotides read TGTGCCAGTCTCAGACAGTCCTCGGGAACTGAAGCTTTCTTT. Protein product: CASLRQSSGTEAFF.

The chain carries TRBV19 and TRBJ1-2; D unclear. This CDR3 contains 15 residues. CDR1 is LNHDA and CDR2 is SQIVND in the germline V gene (reference sequence). With 5 bases removed from V and 5 bases from J, the gap between germline ends came to 18 bases. The CDR3: CASSPALDRRYGYTF. CDR3 coding DNA: TGTGCCAGTAGTCCAGCACTCGACCGGAGATATGGCTACACCTTC. The full variable domain, its missing parts supplied by reference TRBV19 and TRBJ1-2, is DGGITQSPKYLFRKEGQNVTLSCEQNLNHDAMYWYRQDPGQGLRLIYYSQIVNDFQKGDIAEGYSVSREKKESFPLTVTSAQKNPTAFYLCASSPALDRRYGYTFGSGTRLTVV.

The V gene is TRBV28, the J gene TRBJ1-2, with 7 bases identical to TRBD1. This CDR3 comprises 16 residues. The germline CDR1 and CDR2 sequences are MDHEN and SYDVKM. With V trimmed by 7 bases and J by 9 bases, 20 bases remained unmatched. In nucleotides, the CDR3 is TGTGCCAGCATGGAGGGGACAGCCTTAAATTATGTGAGCTACACCTTC. Protein product: CASMEGTALNYVSYTF.